This TCR beta chain was sequenced for a study of cytomegalovirus exposure and HLA in healthy donors. The PCR contained 60 Vbeta and 13 Jbeta primers. Some clones are missing from TCRdb's copy, which holds only in-frame ones; the method was immunoSEQ multiplex PCR. Of 150,000 to 200,000 clones listed, 82% are singletons. The germline V gene encodes CDR1 GTSNPN and CDR2 SVGIG (reference sequence). Trimming took off 0 bases at V and 2 bases at J, with 10 bases between the two ends. This CDR3 comprises 14 residues. This TCR came from a woman aged 18-35 years in good health and CMV-seronegative. The J gene is TRBJ2-5, the V gene TRBV30, with D possibly TRBD1 on 5 matching bases. The specimen was PBMCs. The CDR3 coding sequence is TGTGCCTGGAGTGTTGGCAGGGTGCAAGAGACCCAGTACTTC. Encoded protein: CAWSVGRVQETQYF.